The 9 T cell receptor beta chains below all came from one sample that was sequenced in a study of T cell repertoires in cytomegalovirus infection. MiXCR, applied by TCRdb to the reads, yields one record per CDR3 protein. The data hold roughly 310,000 distinct CDR3 sequences, with roughly 28% observed a single time. Their antigens are not known. Specimen: cultured PBMCs, collected from culture after CMV antigen stimulation. The receptors shown here come from a human donor in good health (CMV status not recorded). Some clones in this sample may be carry-over from other donors' samples.

The chain joins TRBV28 to TRBJ2-2; D perhaps matches TRBD2 (7 bases). The CDR3 runs 16 residues. CDR1 MDHEN and CDR2 SYDVKM come from the germline V gene. The germline V and J ends were trimmed by 6 bases and 0 bases, with 14 bases remaining between them. The CDR3 nucleotides read TGTGCCAGCAGCGACTGGGGGGGCGCGAACACCGGGGAGCTGTTTTTT. Protein: CASSDWGGANTGELFF.

This clonotype was observed a handful of times. The chain recombines TRBV15 with TRBJ2-7; 10 nucleotides agree with TRBD1. This CDR3 spans 16 amino acids. Germline V lookup: CDR1 LNHNV, CDR2 YYDKDF (reference sequence). V lost 5 bases, J lost 2 bases, and 9 bases stayed unmatched. The CDR3: CATSRSRTGGAYEQYF. The CDR3, as DNA: TGTGCCACCAGCCGCTCCAGGACAGGGGGTGCCTACGAGCAGTACTTC.

This clonotype came up many times. This chain joins TRBV7-6 and TRBJ2-1; D remains ambiguous. This CDR3 spans 15 amino acids. Germline-derived CDR1 and CDR2 are SGHVS and FNYEAQ. V shed 0 bases and J shed 2 bases, with 8 bases lying between them. DNA for the CDR3: TGTGCCAGCAGCTTAGCAGGGTCAACCTACAATGAGCAGTTCTTC. Translating gives CASSLAGSTYNEQFF.

The CDR3 protein is CASSLGLLDGNEQFF. The CDR3 DNA reads TGTGCCAGCAGTTTGGGACTCCTCGACGGCAATGAGCAGTTCTTC. The chain combines TRBV12-3 or TRBV12-4 with TRBJ2-1, with a possible D match to TRBD2 (6 bases). V gave up 3 bases and J gave up 6 bases, with 15 bases separating them. The CDR3 contains 15 residues.

The gene calls are TRBV5-4 and TRBJ1-2, with D possibly being TRBD1 (6 bases). V was cut by 6 bases and J by 5 bases, with 17 bases left in between. The CDR3 loop spans 14 amino acids. The germline V gene encodes CDR1 SGHNT and CDR2 YYREEE (reference sequence). DNA of the CDR3: TGTGCCAGCACCCTGGCAGGGGCTGGGTATGGCTACACCTTC. Translated, it gives CASTLAGAGYGYTF.

This clonotype has a handful of counts. The J gene is TRBJ1-1, the V gene TRBV19; the D gene is possibly TRBD1 (6 bases). The CDR3 length is 14 residues. The germline CDR1 and CDR2 sequences are LNHDA and SQIVND (reference sequence). V was shortened by 2 bases and J by 5 bases, with 12 bases between the two germline ends. The DNA of the CDR3 is TGTGCCAGTAGTATAAGGGGGGGGTCGACTGAAGCTTTCTTT. Its protein product is CASSIRGGSTEAFF.

This clonotype was seen only once. The V gene is TRBV25-1, the J gene TRBJ1-2, with D tentatively TRBD1 (5 bases). Trimming took off 1 base at V and 8 bases at J, with 26 bases between the two ends. CDR1 is MGHDK, CDR2 SYGVNS, per germline. The CDR3 contains 18 residues. CDR3 coding DNA: TGTGCCAGCAGTGAATTACAGTCGGACATGTCAGGAACGTTAGGCTACACCTTC. Translating gives CASSELQSDMSGTLGYTF.

The chain employs TRBV7-4 and TRBJ2-1, with 7 bases matching TRBD1. Per germline, CDR1 SGHVT and CDR2 SQSDAQ. This CDR3 comprises 13 residues. Trimming took 5 bases from V and 9 from J; bases not matched to a gene: 7. The CDR3 protein is CASSEGASIEQFF. As DNA, the CDR3 is TGTGCCAGCAGCGAGGGGGCCTCTATTGAGCAGTTCTTC. Filled out from reference TRBV7-4 and TRBJ2-1, the complete variable domain reads GAGVSQSPRYKVAKRGRDVALRCDSISGHVTLYWYRQTLGQGSEVLTYSQSDAQRDKSGRPSGRFSAERPERSVSTLKIQRTEQGDSAVYLCASSEGASIEQFFGPGTRLTVL.

The chain recombines TRBV20-1 with TRBJ1-3; D is undetermined. There are 13 residues in the CDR3. Deletions cut 6 bases from V and 0 bases from J, with 9 bases between. Germline CDR1 is DFQATT and CDR2 is SNEGSKA (reference sequence). CDR3 sequence (DNA): TGCAGTGCCCCCGGGATCTCTGGAAACACCATATATTTT. Protein product: CSAPGISGNTIYF.